This T cell receptor (beta chain) was recorded in a study of blood T cell repertoires in COVID-19. Repertoires were generated with immunoSEQ multiplex PCR, while TCRdb's copy carries only in-frame clones and drops some. Altogether roughly 100,000 clones are present, about 89% being singletons, with the ten largest covering more than 1.5%. CDR1 is SGHRS, CDR2 YFSETQ, per germline. The CDR3 totals 15 residues. Trimming stripped 0 bases from V and 4 bases from J, with 13 bases between. The sequence was collected from a human donor with active COVID-19. The donor label of this sample is uncertain. The chain has TRBV5-1 and TRBJ1-2, with D tentatively TRBD1 (6 bases). The source material was peripheral blood. The CDR3 region has the DNA TGCGCCAGCAGCTTGGGGCAGGGGCCCAGCTATGGCTACACCTTC. Translated: CASSLGQGPSYGYTF.